The rows below give T cell receptor beta chains drawn from one sample of a study of blood T cell repertoires in COVID-19. The data were produced by immunoSEQ multiplex PCR, yet TCRdb's version contains in-frame clones alone and is incomplete. The sample lists just over 250,000 clones; 86% were seen once. The specimen sequenced was peripheral blood. These receptors were taken from a middle-aged man who had recovered from COVID-19. The CDR3 runs from the conserved cysteine through the conserved F or W. The D gene is left open where the match is weak. Size is omitted from some rows. Given values are once, few, many or a class for expanded clones.

clone_size	d_call	v_call	j_call	cdr3_nt	cdr3_aa
-	TRBD1	TRBV19	TRBJ2-2	TGTGCCAGTAGTATAGGGACAGGGGTCACCGGGGAGCTGTTTTTT	CASSIGTGVTGELFF
-	-	TRBV5-5	TRBJ1-5	TGTGCCAGCAGCTTGTACGGGACTAATCAGCCCCAGCATTTT	CASSLYGTNQPQHF
-	-	TRBV6-4	TRBJ2-3	TGTGCCAGCACTGGACTCACAGATACGCAGTATTTT	CASTGLTDTQYF
-	-	TRBV7-3	TRBJ2-5	TGTGCCAGCAGCTTAACCCGGGGACAAGAGACCCAGTACTTC	CASSLTRGQETQYF
-	TRBD2	TRBV6-6	TRBJ2-2	TGTGCCAGCAGCCCTAGCGGTCTGGCCCAGGGCGGGGAGCTGTTTTTT	CASSPSGLAQGGELFF
-	TRBD1	TRBV5-1	TRBJ2-1	TGCGCCAGCAGCTTAGCCTACAGGGGTAATGAGCAGTTCTTC	CASSLAYRGNEQFF
-	-	TRBV23-1	TRBJ2-7	TGCGCCAGCAGTCGAGGGGGGGAAACCTACGAGCAGTACTTC	CASSRGGETYEQYF
-	-	TRBV18	TRBJ1-1	TGTGCCAGCTCACCACTGTCGGGCCAGGGGATTACGACTGAAGCTTTCTTT	CASSPLSGQGITTEAFF
-	TRBD2	TRBV24-1	TRBJ2-2	TGTGCCACCAGTGATCCCAAAGCGGGGGGGGTCACCGGGGAGCTGTTTTTT	CATSDPKAGGVTGELFF
-	TRBD2	TRBV4-3	TRBJ2-2	TGCGCCAGCAGCCAAGAGCAGGGACTAGCTGGCGGGGAGCTGTTTTTT	CASSQEQGLAGGELFF
-	TRBD1	TRBV6-5	TRBJ1-1	TGTGCCAGCAGTATGACAGGGCGGAACACTGAAGCTTTCTTT	CASSMTGRNTEAFF
-	-	TRBV30	TRBJ2-7	TGTGCCTGGAGTGCCTCCGCGTTTTACGAGCAGTACTTC	CAWSASAFYEQYF
-	-	TRBV11-3	TRBJ2-3	TGTGCCAGCAGCCCCCGGGCCCAGGGAGATACGCAGTATTTT	CASSPRAQGDTQYF
few	-	TRBV2	TRBJ1-2	TGTGCCAGCAGTGAGTCAGGAAAAAACTATGGCTACACCTTC	CASSESGKNYGYTF
-	-	TRBV19	TRBJ2-7	TGTGCCAGTAGTGTCGCCAGGGGTCTGATTTCCTACGAGCAGTACTTC	CASSVARGLISYEQYF
-	TRBD1	TRBV7-9	TRBJ1-4	TGTGCCAGCAGCCAACCCGGACAGGCCAATGAAAAACTGTTTTTT	CASSQPGQANEKLFF
-	TRBD1	TRBV4-1	TRBJ1-1	TGCGCCAGCAGCCAAGATAAACAGGGGGCGGTCGCACCGAACACTGAAGCTTTCTTT	CASSQDKQGAVAPNTEAFF
-	-	TRBV30	TRBJ2-7	TGTGCCTGGAGTGCGCCCCCGGGCGAGCAGTACTTC	CAWSAPPGEQYF
-	TRBD1	TRBV2	TRBJ1-1	TGTGCCAGCAGTGAATCCAGGGGGCGCGGCACTGAAGCTTTCTTT	CASSESRGRGTEAFF
-	TRBD2	TRBV7-9	TRBJ2-5	TGTGCCAGCAGCTTACTGCGGGCTAGCGGGGTGACCCAGTACTTC	CASSLLRASGVTQYF
-	-	TRBV6-5	TRBJ2-5	TGTGCCAGCAGTTACTCGGGGGCAGAGACCCAGTACTTC	CASSYSGAETQYF
-	TRBD2	TRBV20-1	TRBJ2-7	TGCAGTGCTAGTGGAATCGCGGGAGTTCGGTACGAGCAGTACTTC	CSASGIAGVRYEQYF
-	-	TRBV13	TRBJ2-2	TGTGCCAGCGGTGGGCTCGACGGGGAGCTGTTTTTT	CASGGLDGELFF
-	-	TRBV9	TRBJ2-2	TGTGCCAGCAAGGCAGGGACGAACACCGGGGAGCTGTTTTTT	CASKAGTNTGELFF
-	-	TRBV12-3/TRBV12-4	TRBJ1-2	TGTGCCAGCAGGCTTGCGGGCTATGGCTACACCTTC	CASRLAGYGYTF
-	TRBD2	TRBV10-2	TRBJ2-7	TGCGCCAGCAGTGATTACCCCCCGACTAGCGGGGGGTACGAGCAGTACTTC	CASSDYPPTSGGYEQYF
-	TRBD2	TRBV3-1/TRBV3-2	TRBJ2-3	TGTGCCAGCAGCCTCTCGAGCGGGAGCTGGGGCACAGATACGCAGTATTTT	CASSLSSGSWGTDTQYF
-	-	TRBV7-9	TRBJ2-1	TGTGCCAGCAGCCCCGATGGACTAAGCCCTGAGCAGTTCTTC	CASSPDGLSPEQFF
-	-	TRBV10-3	TRBJ2-1	TGTGCCATCAGTGAGCGGGGTAGGGTTACGAATGAGCAGTTCTTC	CAISERGRVTNEQFF